This passage covers 10 T cell receptor beta chains from one sample sequenced in a study of shared clonotypes between healthy human individuals. Clones were sequenced by immunoSEQ multiplex PCR, and TCRdb holds only the in-frame ones, with some missing. Here the sample spans 2 million to 2.5 million clones, approximately 95% being singletons. The specimen was naive CD4+ T cells from PBMCs. As for subset: CD45RA+ positively selected. These receptors all stem from a man younger than 35 in good health. Some clones in this sample may be carry-over from other donors' samples.

As concerns this clone: Other DNA sequences within the sample encode an identical CDR3. The gene calls are TRBV6-5 and TRBJ2-7; D is uncertain. The length of the CDR3 is 13 residues. Germline loops: CDR1 MNHEY, CDR2 SVGAGI. The V end was cut by 2 bases, the J end by 4 bases, with 9 bases between. The CDR3 DNA reads as TGTGCCAGCAGTTACCTCGGTGGTTACGAGCAGTACTTC. This translates into CASSYLGGYEQYF.

The V call is TRBV28, the J call TRBJ2-5; 10 bases map to TRBD1. Looked up from germline, CDR1 is MDHEN and CDR2 is SYDVKM. The CDR3 has 18 amino acids. The V segment lost 2 bases and the J segment 5 bases; nucleotides outside the gene matches: 14. In DNA form, the CDR3 reads TGTGCCAGCAGTTTAATGCCTCGGGGACAGGGGAGAAAGGAGACCCAGTACTTC. Translated: CASSLMPRGQGRKETQYF.

The chain couples TRBV7-3 to TRBJ2-2, with TRBD2 identical over 8 bases. Germline assignment: CDR1 SGHTA and CDR2 FQGTGA. The CDR3 is 18 amino acids. J lost 5 bases, V lost 4 bases, and 15 bases had no gene match. CDR3 residues: CASSSRTRSGSWTGELFF. The CDR3 DNA reads TGTGCCAGCAGCTCACGGACGAGGAGCGGGAGTTGGACCGGGGAGCTGTTTTTT.

This chain joins TRBV2 and TRBJ2-7, with TRBD2 matching over 11 bases. The CDR3 spans 19 residues. Trimming took 6 bases from V and 6 from J; bases not matched to a gene: 22. Germline CDR1 is SNHLY and CDR2 is FYNNEI. CDR3: CASRKPTGALAGGPIEQYF. CDR3 nucleotide sequence: TGTGCCAGCAGGAAACCGACAGGGGCTTTAGCGGGAGGGCCTATCGAGCAGTACTTC. Based on the CDR3 plus reference TRBV2 and TRBJ2-7, the full variable domain is EPEVTQTPSHQVTQMGQEVILRCVPISNHLYFYWYRQILGQKVEFLVSFYNNEISEKSEIFDDQFSVERPDGSNFTLKIRSTKLEDSAMYFCASRKPTGALAGGPIEQYFGPGTRLTVT.

The gene calls are TRBV18 and TRBJ1-2; D remains unclear. Trimming stripped 0 bases from V and 6 bases from J, with 11 bases between. CDR1 KGHSH and CDR2 LQKENI come from the germline V gene. The CDR3 spans 14 residues. CDR3 amino acids: CASSPPGSPNGYTF. The DNA of the CDR3 is TGTGCCAGCTCACCACCGGGCAGCCCTAATGGCTACACCTTC.

Notes on this clone: At one end, the junction sequence differs from germline, possibly due to a read error. This chain joins TRBV6-4 and TRBJ2-1; 15 bases map to TRBD2. The CDR3 has 13 amino acids. The germline gives CDR1 MRHNA, CDR2 SNTAGT. Written as DNA, the CDR3 is TGTGCCAGCAGTGACTCGAGGACTAGCGGGAGGGTCTTC. Its translation: CASSDSRTSGRVF.

This rearrangement joins TRBV4-3 to TRBJ1-2; no reliable D call. Trimming stripped 3 bases from V and 0 bases from J, with 11 bases between. Germline V CDR1 and CDR2: LGHNA, YSLEER. The CDR3 loop spans 15 amino acids. DNA for the CDR3: TGCGCCAGCAGCCAGTTTAACATAGCTAACTATGGCTACACCTTC. Its protein is CASSQFNIANYGYTF.

In regard to this clone: The identical CDR3 is also encoded by other nucleotide sequences in the sample. The chain uses TRBV2 and TRBJ2-7; D uncertain. CDR1 and CDR2 from the germline V gene are SNHLY and FYNNEI. V was trimmed by 5 bases and J by 4 bases, leaving 6 bases between them. This CDR3 has 11 residues. The CDR3 loop is CASSPYYEQYF. In nucleotides, the CDR3 is TGTGCCAGCAGTCCATATTACGAGCAGTACTTC.

This chain connects TRBV18 to TRBJ2-7, with unresolved D. The V and J ends lost 0 bases and 3 bases respectively, with 12 bases between them. The CDR3 covers 15 residues. Germline values: CDR1 KGHSH, CDR2 LQKENI. Here the CDR3 DNA reads TGTGCCAGCTCACCACCGTCGAGACAAGACTACGAGCAGTACTTC. It yields the protein CASSPPSRQDYEQYF.

The chain has TRBV7-8 and TRBJ2-5; D uncertain. V lost 5 bases and J lost 5, with 9 bases in between. Per germline, CDR1 SGHVS and CDR2 FQNEAQ. This CDR3 is built from 12 residues. The CDR3 loop reads CASSPWLETQYF. In DNA form, the CDR3 reads TGTGCCAGCAGCCCGTGGTTGGAGACCCAGTACTTC. Full variable domain (missing parts from reference TRBV7-8 and TRBJ2-5): GAGVSQSPRYKVAKRGQDVALRCDPISGHVSLFWYQQALGQGPEFLTYFQNEAQLDKSGLPSDRFFAERPEGSVSTLKIQRTQQEDSAVYLCASSPWLETQYFGPGTRLLVL.